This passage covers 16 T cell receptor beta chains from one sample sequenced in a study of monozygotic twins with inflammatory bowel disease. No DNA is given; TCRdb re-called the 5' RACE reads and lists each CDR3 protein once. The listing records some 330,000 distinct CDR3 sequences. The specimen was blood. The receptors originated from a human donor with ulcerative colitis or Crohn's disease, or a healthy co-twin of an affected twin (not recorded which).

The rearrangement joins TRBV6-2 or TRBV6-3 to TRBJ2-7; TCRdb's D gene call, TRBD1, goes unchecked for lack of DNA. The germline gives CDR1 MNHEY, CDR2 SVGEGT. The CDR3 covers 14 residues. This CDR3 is CASSYWGRGSEQYF.

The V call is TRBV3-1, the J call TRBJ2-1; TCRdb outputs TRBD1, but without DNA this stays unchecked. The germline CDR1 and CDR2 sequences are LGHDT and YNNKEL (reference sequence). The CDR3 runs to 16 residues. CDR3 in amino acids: CASSQESRGNSREQFF.

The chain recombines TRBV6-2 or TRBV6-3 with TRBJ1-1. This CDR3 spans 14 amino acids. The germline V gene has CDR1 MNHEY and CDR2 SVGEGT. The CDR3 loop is CASRGEGMNTEAFF.

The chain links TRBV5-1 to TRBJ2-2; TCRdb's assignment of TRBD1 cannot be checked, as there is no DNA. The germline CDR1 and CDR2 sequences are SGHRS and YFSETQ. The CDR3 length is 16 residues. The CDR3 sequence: CASSLPQGQNTGELFF.

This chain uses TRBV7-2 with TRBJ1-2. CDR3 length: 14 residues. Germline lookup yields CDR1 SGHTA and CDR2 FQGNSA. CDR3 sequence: CASTTAGTYWGYTF.

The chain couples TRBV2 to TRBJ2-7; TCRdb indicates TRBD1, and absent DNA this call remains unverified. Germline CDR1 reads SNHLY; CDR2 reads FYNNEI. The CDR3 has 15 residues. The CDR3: CASNLAGTGAYEQYF. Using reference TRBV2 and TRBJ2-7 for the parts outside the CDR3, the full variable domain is EPEVTQTPSHQVTQMGQEVILRCVPISNHLYFYWYRQILGQKVEFLVSFYNNEISEKSEIFDDQFSVERPDGSNFTLKIRSTKLEDSAMYFCASNLAGTGAYEQYFGPGTRLTVT.

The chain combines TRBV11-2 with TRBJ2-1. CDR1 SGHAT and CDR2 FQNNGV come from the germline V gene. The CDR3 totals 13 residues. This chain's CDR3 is CASSLRTYNEQFF. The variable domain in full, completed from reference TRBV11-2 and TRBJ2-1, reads EAGVAQSPRYKIIEKRQSVAFWCNPISGHATLYWYQQILGQGPKLLIQFQNNGVVDDSQLPKDRFSAERLKGVDSTLKIQPAKLEDSAVYLCASSLRTYNEQFFGPGTRLTVL.

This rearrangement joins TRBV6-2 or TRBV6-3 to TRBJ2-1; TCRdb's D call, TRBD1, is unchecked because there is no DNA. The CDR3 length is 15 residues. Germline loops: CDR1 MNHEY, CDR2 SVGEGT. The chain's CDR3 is CASSYSGRGIDEQFF.

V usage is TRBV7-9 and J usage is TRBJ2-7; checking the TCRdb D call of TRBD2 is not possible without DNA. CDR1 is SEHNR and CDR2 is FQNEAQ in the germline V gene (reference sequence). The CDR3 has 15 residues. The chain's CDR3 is CASSLQGPSSYEQYF.

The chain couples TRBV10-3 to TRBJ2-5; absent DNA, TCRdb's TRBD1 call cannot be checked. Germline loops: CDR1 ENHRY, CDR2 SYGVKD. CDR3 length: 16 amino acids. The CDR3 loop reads CAISESGQGARETQYF.

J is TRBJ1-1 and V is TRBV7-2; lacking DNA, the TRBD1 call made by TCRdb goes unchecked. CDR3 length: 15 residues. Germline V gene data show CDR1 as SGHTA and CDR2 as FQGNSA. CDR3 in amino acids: CASSGPRTGIYRAFF. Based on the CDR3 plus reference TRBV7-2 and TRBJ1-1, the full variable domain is GAGVSQSPSNKVTEKGKDVELRCDPISGHTALYWYRQSLGQGLEFLIYFQGNSAPDKSGLPSDRFSAERTGGSVSTLTIQRTQQEDSAVYLCASSGPRTGIYRAFFGQGTRLTVV.

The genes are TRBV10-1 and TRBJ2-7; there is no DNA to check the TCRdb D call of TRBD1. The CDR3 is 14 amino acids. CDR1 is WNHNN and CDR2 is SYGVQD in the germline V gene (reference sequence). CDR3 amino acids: CASSEEGADYEQYF.

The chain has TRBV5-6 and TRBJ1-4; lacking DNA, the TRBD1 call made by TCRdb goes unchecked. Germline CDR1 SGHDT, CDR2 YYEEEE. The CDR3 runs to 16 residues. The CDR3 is CASSYFPGTGGEKLFF. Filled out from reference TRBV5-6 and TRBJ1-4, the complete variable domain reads DAGVTQSPTHLIKTRGQQVTLRCSPKSGHDTVSWYQQALGQGPQFIFQYYEEEERQRGNFPDRFSGHQFPNYSSELNVNALLLGDSALYLCASSYFPGTGGEKLFFGSGTQLSVL.

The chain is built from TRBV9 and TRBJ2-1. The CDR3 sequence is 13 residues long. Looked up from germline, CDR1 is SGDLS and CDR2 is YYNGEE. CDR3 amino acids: CASSASSLNEQFF. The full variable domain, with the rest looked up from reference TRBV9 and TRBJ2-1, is DSGVTQTPKHLITATGQRVTLRCSPRSGDLSVYWYQQSLDQGLQFLIQYYNGEERAKGNILERFSAQQFPDLHSELNLSSLELGDSALYFCASSASSLNEQFFGPGTRLTVL.

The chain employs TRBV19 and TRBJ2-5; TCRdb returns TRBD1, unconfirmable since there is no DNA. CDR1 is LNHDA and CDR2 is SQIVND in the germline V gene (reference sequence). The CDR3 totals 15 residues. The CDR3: CARKVGNRVLETQYF. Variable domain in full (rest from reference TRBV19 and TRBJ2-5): DGGITQSPKYLFRKEGQNVTLSCEQNLNHDAMYWYRQDPGQGLRLIYYSQIVNDFQKGDIAEGYSVSREKKESFPLTVTSAQKNPTAFYLCARKVGNRVLETQYFGPGTRLLVL.

Here the CDR3 reads CASSQTRTSGRNNEQFF. The chain recombines TRBV4-2 with TRBJ2-1; the D call of TRBD2 rests on TCRdb alone, since no DNA is present to check it. Germline-derived CDR1 and CDR2 are LGHNA and YNFKEQ. This CDR3 comprises 17 residues.